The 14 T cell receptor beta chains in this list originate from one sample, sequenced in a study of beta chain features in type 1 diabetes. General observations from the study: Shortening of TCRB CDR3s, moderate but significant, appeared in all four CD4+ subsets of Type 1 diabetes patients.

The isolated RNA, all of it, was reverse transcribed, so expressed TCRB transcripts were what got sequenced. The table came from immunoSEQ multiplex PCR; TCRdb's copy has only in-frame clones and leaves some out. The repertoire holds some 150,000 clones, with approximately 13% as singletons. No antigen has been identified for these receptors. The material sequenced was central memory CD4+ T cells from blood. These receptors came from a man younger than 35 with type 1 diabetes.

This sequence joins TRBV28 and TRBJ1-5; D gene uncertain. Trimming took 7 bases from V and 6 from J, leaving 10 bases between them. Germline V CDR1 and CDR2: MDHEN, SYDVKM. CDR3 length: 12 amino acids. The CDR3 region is CASTIIGQPQHF. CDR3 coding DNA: TGTGCCAGCACAATTATCGGTCAGCCCCAGCATTTT.

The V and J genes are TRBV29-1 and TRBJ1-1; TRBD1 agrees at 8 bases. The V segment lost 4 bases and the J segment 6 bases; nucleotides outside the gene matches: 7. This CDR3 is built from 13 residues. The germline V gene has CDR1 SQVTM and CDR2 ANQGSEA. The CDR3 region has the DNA TGCAGCGTTGCCGGACAGGGCGGGGCTGAAGCTTTCTTT. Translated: CSVAGQGGAEAFF.

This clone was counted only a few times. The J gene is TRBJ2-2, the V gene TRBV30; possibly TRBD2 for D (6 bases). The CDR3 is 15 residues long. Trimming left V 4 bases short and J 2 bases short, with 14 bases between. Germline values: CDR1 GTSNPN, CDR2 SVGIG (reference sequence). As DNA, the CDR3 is TGTGCCTGGACCCGGCGGGACCGAAACACCGGGGAGCTGTTTTTT. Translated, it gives CAWTRRDRNTGELFF.

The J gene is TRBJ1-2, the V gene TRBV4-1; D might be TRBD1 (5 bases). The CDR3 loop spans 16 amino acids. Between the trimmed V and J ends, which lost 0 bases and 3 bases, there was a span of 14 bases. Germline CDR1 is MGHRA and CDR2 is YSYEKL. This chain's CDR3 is CASSQEFAGTDYGYTF. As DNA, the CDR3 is TGCGCCAGCAGCCAAGAATTCGCCGGGACGGACTATGGCTACACCTTC.

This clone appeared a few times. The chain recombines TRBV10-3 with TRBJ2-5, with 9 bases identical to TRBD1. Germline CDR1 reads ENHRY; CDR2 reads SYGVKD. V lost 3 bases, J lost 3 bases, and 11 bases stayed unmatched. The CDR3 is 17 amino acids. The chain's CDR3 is CAISDGTGPYLKETQYF. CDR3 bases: TGTGCCATCAGTGACGGGACAGGGCCCTATCTGAAAGAGACCCAGTACTTC.

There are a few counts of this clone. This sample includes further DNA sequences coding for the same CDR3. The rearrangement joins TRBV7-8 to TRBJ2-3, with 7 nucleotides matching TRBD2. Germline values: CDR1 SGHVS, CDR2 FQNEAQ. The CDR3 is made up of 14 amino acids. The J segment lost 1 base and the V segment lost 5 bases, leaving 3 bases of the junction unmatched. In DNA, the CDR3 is TGTGCCAGCAGCCTAAGCGGGGGCACAGATACGCAGTATTTT. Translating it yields CASSLSGGTDTQYF.

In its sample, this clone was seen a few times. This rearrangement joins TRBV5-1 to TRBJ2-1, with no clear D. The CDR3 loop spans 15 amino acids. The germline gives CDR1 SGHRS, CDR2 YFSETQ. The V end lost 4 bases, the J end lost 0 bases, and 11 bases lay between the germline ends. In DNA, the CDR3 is TGCGCCAGCAGCGCTCTCACGAGCTCCTACAATGAGCAGTTCTTC. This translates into CASSALTSSYNEQFF.

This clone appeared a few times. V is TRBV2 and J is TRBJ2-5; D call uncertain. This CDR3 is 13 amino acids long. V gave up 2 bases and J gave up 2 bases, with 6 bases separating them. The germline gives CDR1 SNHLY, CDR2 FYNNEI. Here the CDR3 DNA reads TGTGCCAGCAGTGAACCCAGGCAAGAGACCCAGTACTTC. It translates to CASSEPRQETQYF. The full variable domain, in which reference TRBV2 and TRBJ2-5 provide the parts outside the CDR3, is EPEVTQTPSHQVTQMGQEVILRCVPISNHLYFYWYRQILGQKVEFLVSFYNNEISEKSEIFDDQFSVERPDGSNFTLKIRSTKLEDSAMYFCASSEPRQETQYFGPGTRLLVL.

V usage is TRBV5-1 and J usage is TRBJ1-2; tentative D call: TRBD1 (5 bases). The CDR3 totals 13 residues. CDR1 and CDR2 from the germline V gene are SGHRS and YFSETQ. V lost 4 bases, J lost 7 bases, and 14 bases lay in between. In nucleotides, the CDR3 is TGCGCCAGCAGCCCACATGGGGGTGGTGGCTACACCTTC. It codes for CASSPHGGGGYTF.

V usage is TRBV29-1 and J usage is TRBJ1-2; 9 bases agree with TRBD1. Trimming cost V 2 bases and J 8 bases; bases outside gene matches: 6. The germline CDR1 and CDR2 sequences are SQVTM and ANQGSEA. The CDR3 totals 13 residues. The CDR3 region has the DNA TGCAGCGTTGAAACAGGGGGCGCGTCAGGCTACACCTTC. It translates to CSVETGGASGYTF.

The CDR3 DNA follows: TGCGCCAGCAGTGAAGGGACAGGGGACGAGCAGTACTTC. Translated, it gives CASSEGTGDEQYF. The V and J genes are TRBV10-1 and TRBJ2-7; 10 nucleotides match TRBD1. The germline V gene has CDR1 WNHNN and CDR2 SYGVQD (reference sequence). The CDR3 is 13 amino acids. The V segment lost 3 bases and the J segment 5 bases; nucleotides outside the gene matches: 1.

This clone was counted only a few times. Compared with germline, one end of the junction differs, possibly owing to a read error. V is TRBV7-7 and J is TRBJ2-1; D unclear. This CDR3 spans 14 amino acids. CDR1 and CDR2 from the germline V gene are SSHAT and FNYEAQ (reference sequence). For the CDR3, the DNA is TGTGCTAGCAGCTTAGCCGGACCTAACAATGAGCAGTTCTTC. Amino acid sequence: CASSLAGPNNEQFF.

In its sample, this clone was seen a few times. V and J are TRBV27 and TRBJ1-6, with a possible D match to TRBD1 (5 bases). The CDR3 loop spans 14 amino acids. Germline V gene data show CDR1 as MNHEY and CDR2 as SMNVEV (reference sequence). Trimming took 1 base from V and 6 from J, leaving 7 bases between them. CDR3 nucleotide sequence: TGTGCCAGCAGTTTATGGGGGAGTAATTCACCCCTCCACTTT. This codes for CASSLWGSNSPLHF.

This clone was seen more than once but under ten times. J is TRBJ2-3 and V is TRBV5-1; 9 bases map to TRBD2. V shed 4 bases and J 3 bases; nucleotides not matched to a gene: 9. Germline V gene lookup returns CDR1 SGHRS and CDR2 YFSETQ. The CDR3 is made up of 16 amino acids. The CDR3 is CASSRKRLAGTDTQYF. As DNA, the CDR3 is TGCGCCAGCAGCCGCAAACGGCTAGCGGGGACAGATACGCAGTATTTT.